This passage covers 14 T cell receptor beta chains from one sample sequenced in a study of T cells after yellow fever vaccination (dated by TCRdb to about 2019). The treatment or condition label, read with the paper, signifies: live attenuated yellow fever vaccine strain. Library method: 5' RACE. Instrument used: Illumina NovaSeq 6000. Starting from the raw public reads, TCRdb applied fastp trimming at Q25, assembled clones with MiXCR and retained in-frame beta chains. Under each unique CDR3 protein, matching rows form one entry showing the most common genes and DNA. Counted in this sample were 100,000 to 150,000 distinct CDR3 sequences; approximately 8.4% of them appeared once. Of the sample, 40% is held by the ten largest clones. This specimen was CD8+ T cells sorted from PBMCs, taken on the day of the yellow fever booster vaccination. These receptor sequences come from a man aged 18-30 years who received the YFV17D yellow fever vaccine.

The chain uses TRBV12-3 or TRBV12-4 and TRBJ1-1; possible D gene TRBD1, 5 bases. This CDR3 has 15 residues. V lost 6 bases, J lost 1 base, and 15 bases lay in between. This chain's CDR3 is CASSRLSRGNTEAFF. CDR3 nucleotides: TGTGCCAGCAGCCGGCTGAGTAGGGGGAACACTGAAGCTTTCTTT.

Many counts were recorded for this clonotype. The chain uses TRBV20-1 and TRBJ1-2; D remains ambiguous. Trimming took 3 bases from V and 0 from J, leaving 8 bases between them. This CDR3 comprises 13 residues. Germline assignment: CDR1 DFQATT and CDR2 SNEGSKA (reference sequence). CDR3 region: CSARGRTNYGYTF. Written as DNA, the CDR3 is TGCAGTGCTAGGGGGAGGACTAACTATGGCTACACCTTC.

The chain recombines TRBV6-5 with TRBJ1-1; D remains unclear. The germline V gene encodes CDR1 MNHEY and CDR2 SVGAGI. The CDR3 is 13 amino acids. Trimming stripped 6 bases from V and 1 base from J, with 9 bases between. The CDR3 protein is CASREEANTEAFF. The CDR3 DNA reads TGTGCCAGCAGGGAGGAGGCGAACACTGAAGCTTTCTTT.

The sample holds a few counts of this clonotype. The rearrangement joins TRBV2 to TRBJ1-5; no firm D call. The V end was cut by 3 bases, the J end by 4 bases, with 13 bases between. CDR1 and CDR2 (germline): SNHLY, FYNNEI. The CDR3 extends over 15 amino acids. The CDR3 coding sequence is TGTGCCAGCAGTGAGCTGCGAGATTTAAATCAGCCCCAGCATTTT. It specifies CASSELRDLNQPQHF.

This clonotype was seen more than once but under ten times. The CDR3: CASSQDPVGVEQYF. DNA of the CDR3: TGTGCCAGCAGCCAAGACCCCGTCGGGGTCGAGCAGTACTTC. The rearrangement joins TRBV3-1 to TRBJ2-7; D is possibly TRBD2 (5 bases). CDR1 and CDR2 from the germline V gene are LGHDT and YNNKEL (reference sequence). The V gene lost 0 bases and the J gene lost 6 bases, with 12 bases spanning the gap. This CDR3 has 14 residues.

The sample holds many counts of this clonotype. This chain links TRBV6-5 with TRBJ2-2; D is possibly TRBD1 (7 bases). This CDR3 has 14 amino acids. V lost 5 bases to trimming and J lost 4 bases, with 11 bases between them. Germline V CDR1 and CDR2: MNHEY, SVGAGI. The chain's CDR3 is CASSGQGGTGELFF. The CDR3 DNA sequence: TGTGCCAGCAGTGGGCAGGGGGGCACCGGGGAGCTGTTTTTT.

The sample holds a few counts of this clonotype. J is TRBJ2-3 and V is TRBV20-1; 12 positions agree with TRBD2. CDR1 is DFQATT, CDR2 SNEGSKA, per germline (reference sequence). V lost 7 bases to trimming and J lost 3 bases; unmatched junction nucleotides: 11. The CDR3 runs 16 residues. CDR3 nucleotide sequence: TGCAGTGAGAACGCGCGCACTAGCGGGGGGACAGATACGCAGTATTTT. Translation gives CSENARTSGGTDTQYF.

The CDR3 loop reads CASSAPTGTGMYNEQFF. The CDR3 DNA is TGTGCCAGCAGCGCCCCAACCGGGACAGGGATGTACAATGAGCAGTTCTTC. The V gene is TRBV9, the J gene TRBJ2-1; the match to TRBD1 covers 9 bases. CDR1 is SGDLS, CDR2 YYNGEE, per germline. The V gene end was trimmed by 3 bases and the J gene end by 4 bases; junction bases not matched to a gene: 11. The CDR3 sequence is 17 residues long.

The sample holds many counts of this clonotype. The CDR3 region has the DNA TGCAGTGCTAGACTGTCTGAAGGGAGCAATCAGCCCCAGCATTTT. Translated: CSARLSEGSNQPQHF. The chain couples TRBV20-1 to TRBJ1-5; the D is unclear. There are 15 residues in the CDR3. Trimming left V 2 bases short and J 1 base short, with 12 bases between. Germline assignment: CDR1 DFQATT and CDR2 SNEGSKA (reference sequence).

This clonotype has just a few counts. The chain links TRBV4-3 to TRBJ2-4, with no clear D. The CDR3 length is 16 residues. The ends were cut back, 0 bases at V and 1 base at J, with 10 bases in the middle. Germline-derived CDR1 and CDR2 are LGHNA and YSLEER. The CDR3 DNA reads TGCGCCAGCAGCCAAGAGTGGTTTGATGCCAAAAACATTCAGTACTTC. Residues: CASSQEWFDAKNIQYF.

This chain uses TRBV6-2 or TRBV6-3 with TRBJ2-1, with no clear D. This CDR3 is built from 18 residues. V was cut by 2 bases and J by 1 base, with 18 bases left in between. Germline V gene sequence: CDR1 MNHEY, CDR2 SVGEGT. CDR3 coding DNA: TGTGCCAGCAGTTACAACCCGGTCCTTGTGGGTTCCTACAATGAGCAGTTCTTC. Amino acids: CASSYNPVLVGSYNEQFF.

This rearrangement joins TRBV4-1 to TRBJ2-2, with 9 bases that match TRBD2. The germline CDR1 and CDR2 sequences are MGHRA and YSYEKL. The CDR3 has 16 residues. V was pared by 1 base and J by 4 bases, with 4 bases of the junction left unmatched. This CDR3 reads CASSQGPRGGTGELFF. CDR3 nucleotide sequence: TGCGCCAGCAGCCAAGGGCCGCGGGGGGGCACCGGGGAGCTGTTTTTT.

The V gene is TRBV5-4, the J gene TRBJ1-2; the match to TRBD1 covers 7 bases. After removal of 2 bases from V and 8 bases from J, the junction contained 6 bases not matched to a gene. The CDR3 runs 13 residues. Per the germline V gene, CDR1 is SGHNT and CDR2 is YYREEE (reference sequence). The CDR3 bases are TGTGCCAGCAGCTTAATATCGGACAGGGGCTACACCTTC. It yields the protein CASSLISDRGYTF.

There are a few counts of this clonotype. V is TRBV20-1 and J is TRBJ1-1; D perhaps matches TRBD1 (6 bases). V was trimmed by 4 bases and J by 4 bases, leaving 10 bases between them. The germline V gene has CDR1 DFQATT and CDR2 SNEGSKA (reference sequence). The CDR3 is 12 residues long. In nucleotides, the CDR3 is TGCAGTGCTACAGGGGCGAGCACTGAAGCTTTCTTT. Protein product: CSATGASTEAFF.